The T cell receptor (beta chain) under discussion was sequenced for a study of molecular identifiers for immune sequencing clone quantification. In regard to this clonotype: Its antigen is unknown.

Germline-derived CDR1 and CDR2 are SGHRS and YFSETQ. V was pared by 0 bases and J by 7 bases, with 10 bases between. The CDR3 covers 14 residues. With RNA at 10%, 30% or 50%, naive CD8 libraries came from about 20,000 to 1,000,000 sorted cells. General study results and limits: Clones above 20 RNA copies contained over 98% of effector molecules but under 1% of naive ones. Researchers reportedly could pick up spiked Jurkat TCR RNA from one cell mixed into some 1 million naive cells.

Bulk libraries came from a prior protocol with listed TCR primers. MiXCR was run by TCRdb on the PCR reads, yielding one entry per CDR3 protein. The sample lists approximately 680,000 distinct CDR3 sequences; 25% were seen once. J is TRBJ2-2 and V is TRBV5-1; D unclear. The origin of this receptor is a human donor in good health. Some libraries in this study had Jurkat cell RNA spiked in. Sequenced input: naive CD8+ T cells from blood, with Jurkat cell RNA spiked in. The subset here: FACS-sorted CD8+CD4-CCR7+CD45RA+ naive T cells. The CDR3 coding sequence is TGCGCCAGCAGCTTGGCTAGTAGTGTCGGGGAGCTGTTTTTT. Translated, it gives CASSLASSVGELFF.